Described below is a single T cell receptor (beta chain) sequence and its context. The sample is drawn from a study of cytomegalovirus exposure and HLA in healthy donors. The PCR made use of 60 Vbeta and 13 Jbeta primers. The data were produced by immunoSEQ multiplex PCR, yet TCRdb's version contains in-frame clones alone and is incomplete. The table lists roughly 65,000 clones, around 62% of them singletons. Germline CDR1 reads SGHRS; CDR2 reads YFSETQ. With 4 bases clipped from V and 8 bases from J, the junction kept 9 bases outside the gene matches. The CDR3 runs to 15 residues. The sequence was collected from a man aged 40-55 years in good health and CMV-seropositive. This chain uses TRBV5-1 with TRBJ1-4; 9 bases are shared with TRBD1. The source material was PBMCs. CDR3: CASSLSTGGGEKLFF. For the CDR3, the DNA is TGCGCCAGCAGCCTTAGCACAGGGGGCGGCGAAAAACTGTTTTTT. The whole variable domain, filled in from reference TRBV5-1 and TRBJ1-4, reads KAGVTQTPRYLIKTRGQQVTLSCSPISGHRSVSWYQQTPGQGLQFLFEYFSETQRNKGNFPGRFSGRQFSNSRSEMNVSTLELGDSALYLCASSLSTGGGEKLFFGSGTQLSVL.